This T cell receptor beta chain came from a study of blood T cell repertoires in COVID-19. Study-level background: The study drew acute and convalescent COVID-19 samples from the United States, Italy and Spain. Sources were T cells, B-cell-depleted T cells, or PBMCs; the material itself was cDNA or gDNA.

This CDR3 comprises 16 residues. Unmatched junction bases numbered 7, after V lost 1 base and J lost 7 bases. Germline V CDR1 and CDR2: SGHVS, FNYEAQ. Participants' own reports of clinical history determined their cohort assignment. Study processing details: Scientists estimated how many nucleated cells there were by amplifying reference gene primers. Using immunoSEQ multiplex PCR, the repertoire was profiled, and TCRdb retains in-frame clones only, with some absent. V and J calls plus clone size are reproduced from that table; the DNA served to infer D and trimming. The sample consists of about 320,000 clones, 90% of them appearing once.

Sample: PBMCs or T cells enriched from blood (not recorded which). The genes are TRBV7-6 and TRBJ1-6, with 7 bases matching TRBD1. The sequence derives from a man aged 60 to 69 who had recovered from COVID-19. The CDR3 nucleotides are TGTGCCAGCAGCTTAGAGACCGGGACAGTCAATTCACCCCTCCACTTT. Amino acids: CASSLETGTVNSPLHF. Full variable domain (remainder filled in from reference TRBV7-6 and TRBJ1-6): GAGVSQSPRYKVTKRGQDVALRCDPISGHVSLYWYRQALGQGPEFLTYFNYEAQQDKSGLPNDRFSAERPEGSISTLTIQRTEQRDSAMYRCASSLETGTVNSPLHFGNGTRLTVT.